This is a list of T cell receptor beta chains from one sample in a study of post-analysis software for immune sequencing data. Using its own MiXCR run on the PCR reads, TCRdb lists one record per CDR3 protein. Seen here are hundreds of thousands of distinct CDR3 sequences, about 60% observed once, and the top ten hold around 11%. Input material: blood. The receptors stem from a girl aged 2 to 10 with multiple sclerosis. CDR3s include the opening cysteine and the closing phenylalanine or tryptophan. Each record gives: V gene, CDR3 length, D gene, J gene, clone size, CDR3 protein, CDR3 DNA. The D gene is left open where the match is weak. Clone size is stated in some rows and not others, as once, few, many or a class when expanded.

>TRBV28|14|-|TRBJ1-1|once
CASSPQRVRPEAFF
TGTGCCAGCAGCCCCCAGAGGGTGAGGCCTGAAGCTTTCTTT
>TRBV9|17|TRBD2|TRBJ2-7|-
CASSVSSGRLHSYEQYF
TGTGCCAGCAGCGTAAGTAGCGGGAGGCTCCACTCCTACGAGCAGTACTTC
>TRBV12-3/TRBV12-4|13|-|TRBJ2-1|few
CASSLGDYNEQFF
TGTGCCAGCAGTTTGGGAGATTACAATGAGCAGTTCTTC
>TRBV30|15|-|TRBJ2-1|-
CAWSVFFRDHNEQFF
TGTGCCTGGAGTGTATTTTTCCGGGACCACAATGAGCAGTTCTTC
>TRBV7-2|19|TRBD1|TRBJ1-6|-
CASSPRGQGRGTYNSPLHF
TGTGCCAGCAGCCCACGGGGACAGGGACGAGGGACCTATAATTCACCCCTCCACTTT
>TRBV6-1|14|TRBD2|TRBJ2-7|-
CASMEGGRASEQYF
TGTGCCAGCATGGAGGGCGGGAGGGCCTCCGAGCAGTACTTC
>TRBV6-5|12|-|TRBJ2-3|-
CASSRPGHTQYF
TGTGCCAGCAGTAGGCCCGGCCATACGCAGTATTTT
>TRBV11-2|18|-|TRBJ1-1|-
CASSLGLGRQSQNTEAFF
TGTGCCAGCAGCTTAGGTCTCGGTCGACAGAGCCAGAACACTGAAGCTTTCTTT
>TRBV12-3/TRBV12-4|15|-|TRBJ1-1|-
CASSFYGRGGRGAFF
TGTGCCAGCAGTTTTTATGGAAGGGGCGGGCGCGGAGCTTTCTTT
>TRBV9|15|TRBD2|TRBJ2-5|-
CASSVDSGGAGTQYF
TGTGCCAGCAGCGTAGATAGCGGGGGAGCGGGGACCCAGTACTTC
>TRBV9|17|TRBD2|TRBJ2-2|-
CASSFHSGSSDTGELFF
TGTGCCAGCAGCTTTCATAGCGGGAGTTCTGACACCGGGGAGCTGTTTTTT
>TRBV12-3/TRBV12-4|14|-|TRBJ2-7|-
CASSRLGEYYEQYF
TGTGCCAGCAGCCGCCTTGGGGAATACTACGAGCAGTACTTC
>TRBV12-3/TRBV12-4|12|TRBD1|TRBJ1-2|few
CASKGQNYGYTF
TGTGCCAGCAAGGGACAGAACTATGGCTACACCTTC
>TRBV5-1|18|TRBD2|TRBJ2-7|-
CASSDPFLAGGDNYEQYF
TGCGCCAGCAGCGACCCTTTTCTAGCGGGAGGGGACAACTACGAGCAGTACTTC
>TRBV7-2|14|-|TRBJ1-5|-
CASSVNGGDQPQHF
TGTGCCAGCAGCGTAAATGGGGGGGATCAGCCCCAGCATTTT
>TRBV7-3|15|TRBD2|TRBJ2-4|-
CASSLRASGPNEQYF
TGTGCCAGCAGCTTAAGGGCTAGCGGTCCCAATGAGCAGTACTTC
>TRBV20-1|12|TRBD1|TRBJ2-1|-
CSASDRYNEQFF
TGCAGTGCCTCGGACAGGTACAATGAGCAGTTCTTC
>TRBV20-1|16|TRBD2|TRBJ2-1|-
CSARFTRLAGSNEQFF
TGCAGTGCTAGGTTCACTCGACTAGCGGGAAGTAATGAGCAGTTCTTC
>TRBV29-1|15|-|TRBJ2-2|few
CSVSMGGQSTGELFF
TGCAGCGTCTCTATGGGGGGGCAAAGCACCGGGGAGCTGTTTTTT
>TRBV7-7|15|-|TRBJ2-2|-
CASSSGVVGTGERFF
TGTGCTAGCAGCTCAGGGGTTGTAGGCACCGGGGAGCGGTTTTTT
>TRBV6-2/TRBV6-3|15|TRBD1|TRBJ2-1|few
CASSSRTGDVNEQFF
TGTGCCAGCAGTTCTAGGACAGGGGATGTTAATGAGCAGTTCTTC
>TRBV12-3/TRBV12-4|16|-|TRBJ2-7|-
CASSFPTTGSGYEQYF
TGTGCCAGCAGTTTCCCTACGACAGGCTCTGGCTACGAGCAGTACTTC
>TRBV29-1|13|-|TRBJ1-1|few
CSVTLGQNTEAFF
TGCAGCGTTACCCTGGGACAGAACACTGAAGCTTTCTTT
>TRBV7-9|16|-|TRBJ2-7|-
CASRPDRPMHPYEQYF
TGTGCCAGCAGGCCCGACAGGCCAATGCACCCCTACGAGCAGTACTTC
>TRBV5-1|13|TRBD1|TRBJ2-7|few
CASSFAGGYEQYF
TGCGCCAGCAGCTTTGCAGGGGGCTACGAGCAGTACTTC
>TRBV12-3/TRBV12-4|14|-|TRBJ2-5|few
CASSLTEDQETQYF
TGTGCCAGCAGCCTCACAGAAGACCAAGAGACCCAGTACTTC
>TRBV21-1|16|-|TRBJ2-1|-
CASSKARSMNGSLEFF
TGTGCCAGCAGCAAAGCGCGGTCGATGAACGGGAGTTTGGAGTTCTTC
>TRBV19|16|TRBD2|TRBJ2-5|-
CASSPQAGAGWETQYF
TGTGCCAGTAGTCCCCAAGCGGGGGCCGGGTGGGAGACCCAGTACTTC
>TRBV27|13|-|TRBJ1-5|few
CASSFGSDQPQHF
TGTGCCAGCAGTTTCGGCAGCGATCAGCCCCAGCATTTT
>TRBV14|15|-|TRBJ2-6|few
CASSQGAAGANVLTF
TGCGCCAGCAGCCAAGGGGCGGCAGGGGCCAACGTCCTGACTTTC
>TRBV7-2|11|-|TRBJ1-1|-
CASSLGPGGFF
TGTGCCAGCAGCTTAGGCCCCGGGGGTTTCTTT
>TRBV5-1|14|-|TRBJ2-3|-
CASSWSRVVDTQYF
TGCGCCAGCAGCTGGAGCAGAGTAGTAGATACGCAGTATTTT
>TRBV20-1|12|-|TRBJ1-4|-
CSATGTNEKLFF
TGCAGTGCTACCGGAACTAATGAAAAACTGTTTTTT
>TRBV29-1|15|-|TRBJ1-1|-
CSVANRQTVNTEAFF
TGCAGCGTTGCAAATCGGCAGACAGTGAACACTGAAGCTTTCTTT
>TRBV24-1|15|TRBD2|TRBJ2-7|-
CAASDGGALDNEQYF
TGTGCCGCCAGCGACGGGGGGGCCCTGGACAATGAGCAGTACTTC
>TRBV10-3|14|TRBD1|TRBJ2-1|-
CAISDRGLDNEQFF
TGTGCCATCAGTGACAGGGGGCTGGACAATGAGCAGTTCTTC
>TRBV29-1|14|TRBD2|TRBJ2-1|-
CSSIAGSSYNEQFF
TGCAGCTCCATAGCGGGGAGCTCCTACAATGAGCAGTTCTTC
>TRBV11-2|15|-|TRBJ2-7|-
CASSIGRLSSYEQYF
TGTGCCAGCAGCATAGGACGTCTGAGCTCCTACGAGCAGTACTTC
>TRBV11-1|15|-|TRBJ2-1|once
CASSLGRLASNEQFF
TGTGCCAGCAGCTTAGGGAGGCTAGCCAGCAATGAGCAGTTCTTC
>TRBV7-2|16|-|TRBJ2-1|-
CASSPPRGLIQRKQFF
TGTGCCAGCAGCCCCCCGAGGGGACTGATTCAAAGGAAGCAGTTCTTC
>TRBV20-1|13|-|TRBJ1-1|few
CSAREGVYTEAFF
TGCAGTGCAAGGGAGGGAGTGTACACTGAAGCTTTCTTT
>TRBV15|14|-|TRBJ2-7|-
CATSTSDGSYEQYF
TGTGCCACCAGCACCTCAGACGGCTCCTACGAGCAGTACTTC
>TRBV9|15|-|TRBJ2-3|-
CASSVGPTEADTQYF
TGTGCCAGCAGCGTAGGTCCCACAGAGGCTGATACGCAGTATTTT
>TRBV3-1|14|-|TRBJ2-3|-
CASSQGLTTDTQYF
TGTGCCAGCAGCCAAGGCCTGACCACAGATACGCAGTATTTT
>TRBV7-9|15|TRBD1|TRBJ1-2|few
CASSSRTGIYYGYTF
TGTGCCAGCAGCTCACGGACAGGGATTTATTATGGCTACACCTTC
>TRBV11-2|15|TRBD2|TRBJ2-7|few
CASSGIAGGTYEQYF
TGTGCCAGCAGCGGAATAGCGGGAGGCACCTACGAGCAGTACTTC